Each of the 13 T cell receptor beta chains below was sequenced from the same sample in a study of T cells of healthy individuals. TCRdb recomputed calls from the 5' RACE reads with MiXCR, one row per CDR3 protein. The repertoire holds around 90,000 distinct CDR3 sequences, with 4% to 5.5% as singletons. All receptors derive from a female donor in good health.

This clonotype was counted ten times or more. The chain is built from TRBV5-1 and TRBJ1-4, with 10 bases lining up with TRBD1. The CDR3 covers 14 residues. From germline, CDR1 is SGHRS and CDR2 YFSETQ. With 4 bases clipped from V and 11 bases from J, the junction kept 8 bases outside the gene matches. Here the CDR3 reads CASSTGQGLDKLFF. The CDR3 coding sequence is TGCGCCAGCAGCACGGGACAGGGGCTGGATAAACTGTTTTTT.

This clonotype occurred many times. J is TRBJ2-4 and V is TRBV12-3 or TRBV12-4; 7 bases fit TRBD2. V lost 3 bases to trimming and J lost 2 bases; unmatched junction nucleotides: 1. This CDR3 region has 14 residues. CDR3 DNA sequence: TGTGCCAGCAGTTTGCGGGGGTCCAAAAACATTCAGTACTTC. As protein: CASSLRGSKNIQYF.

This clonotype was detected many times. The V and J genes are TRBV9 and TRBJ2-1; the D is unclear. The V gene lost 4 bases and the J gene lost 6 bases, with 14 bases spanning the gap. CDR1 is SGDLS, CDR2 YYNGEE, per germline. This CDR3 contains 14 residues. CDR3 sequence reads: CASSPMGSPNEQFF. Here the CDR3 DNA reads TGTGCCAGCAGCCCGATGGGCTCCCCCAATGAGCAGTTCTTC. Drawing the rest from reference TRBV9 and TRBJ2-1, the complete variable domain is DSGVTQTPKHLITATGQRVTLRCSPRSGDLSVYWYQQSLDQGLQFLIQYYNGEERAKGNILERFSAQQFPDLHSELNLSSLELGDSALYFCASSPMGSPNEQFFGPGTRLTVL.

This chain connects TRBV27 to TRBJ1-1; no reliable D call. The V end lost 6 bases, the J end lost 4 bases, and 21 bases lay between the germline ends. CDR1 MNHEY and CDR2 SMNVEV come from the germline V gene (reference sequence). The length of the CDR3 is 16 residues. The CDR3 region has the DNA TGTGCCAGCAGGCCGTCCCAGCCTGCAGATTCCACTGAAGCTTTCTTT. Translation gives CASRPSQPADSTEAFF.

This clonotype was seen many times. DNA for the CDR3: TGTGCCAGCAGCTCTGACAGGGATCAGCCCCAGCATTTT. Its translation is CASSSDRDQPQHF. The chain couples TRBV2 to TRBJ1-5; 7 nucleotides line up with TRBD1. Trimming took 6 bases from V and 5 from J; bases not matched to a gene: 4. Germline CDR1 SNHLY, CDR2 FYNNEI. CDR3 size: 13 residues.

This clonotype appeared a few times. The chain employs TRBV7-9 and TRBJ1-6, with 9 positions matching TRBD1. The junction had 12 bases not matched to a gene; V was cut back by 6 bases and J by 0 bases. This CDR3 is 19 amino acids long. The germline V gene has CDR1 SEHNR and CDR2 FQNEAQ (reference sequence). This CDR3 reads CASRNEGTGTSSYNSPLHF. The CDR3 DNA sequence: TGTGCCAGCAGGAACGAGGGGACAGGGACCAGCTCCTATAATTCACCCCTCCACTTT.

This clonotype was recorded many times. The gene calls are TRBV6-5 and TRBJ1-1; possible D gene TRBD1, 5 bases. V lost 6 bases, J lost 0 bases, and 8 bases lay in between. Germline CDR1 and CDR2: MNHEY and SVGAGI. CDR3 size: 13 residues. In DNA form, the CDR3 reads TGTGCCAGCAGGAGGGGAGTGAACACTGAAGCTTTCTTT. Its protein product is CASRRGVNTEAFF.

This clonotype was counted many times. This sequence joins TRBV20-1 and TRBJ2-7; D is possibly TRBD1 or TRBD2 (5 bases each). The CDR3 consists of 13 residues. Germline V gene data show CDR1 as DFQATT and CDR2 as SNEGSKA (reference sequence). V was clipped by 4 bases and J by 0 bases, with 10 bases between them. CDR3 nucleotides: TGCAGTGCTACCAGGGACCGCTCCTACGAGCAGTACTTC. The encoded protein is CSATRDRSYEQYF.

The chain carries TRBV6-2 or TRBV6-3 and TRBJ2-2, with 7 bases lining up with TRBD1. V lost 4 bases to trimming and J lost 1 base; unmatched junction nucleotides: 9. This CDR3 comprises 17 residues. The germline V gene encodes CDR1 MNHEY and CDR2 SVGEGT. DNA for the CDR3: TGTGCCAGCAGTTTCCGACCCGACAGGGAGAACACCGGGGAGCTGTTTTTT. Amino acid sequence: CASSFRPDRENTGELFF.

V and J are TRBV20-1 and TRBJ2-7; TRBD2 agrees at 9 bases. CDR1 is DFQATT, CDR2 SNEGSKA, per germline (reference sequence). The CDR3 covers 13 residues. Trimming took 6 bases from V and 3 from J; bases not matched to a gene: 6. In nucleotides, the CDR3 is TGCAGTGCCCGTCCGACTAGCGGCTACGAGCAGTACTTC. This translates into CSARPTSGYEQYF.

This clonotype was found many times. The chain carries TRBV4-3 and TRBJ2-3; the D gene is possibly TRBD1 (6 bases). Germline V gene lookup returns CDR1 LGHNA and CDR2 YSLEER. Trimming stripped 4 bases from V and 4 bases from J, with 15 bases between. The CDR3 covers 15 residues. The CDR3 nucleotides are TGCGCCAGCAGCCTGGCCAGGGGAACGGCAGATACGCAGTATTTT. Its translation is CASSLARGTADTQYF.

The chain uses TRBV5-1 and TRBJ1-4, with 8 bases that match TRBD1. The CDR3 has 16 amino acids. Germline CDR1 SGHRS, CDR2 YFSETQ. V shed 3 bases and J 8 bases; nucleotides not matched to a gene: 12. CDR3 in DNA: TGCGCCAGCAGCTGGGGGGACAGGCAGGGGGACGAAAAACTGTTTTTT. Its protein product is CASSWGDRQGDEKLFF.

This clonotype has at least ten counts. V usage is TRBV27 and J usage is TRBJ2-2, with 12 nucleotides matching TRBD1. The ends lost 6 bases at V and 8 bases at J; junction bases unmatched: 4. CDR1 and CDR2 (germline): MNHEY, SMNVEV (reference sequence). This CDR3 is 14 amino acids long. Here the CDR3 reads CASRGQGAGGELFF. The CDR3 region has the DNA TGTGCCAGCAGGGGACAGGGGGCAGGGGGGGAGCTGTTTTTT.